This T cell receptor (beta chain) was captured in a study of cytomegalovirus exposure and HLA in healthy donors. Study-wide results and limits: Earlier analysis yielded a pattern in which most TCR beta V segments were productive about 90% or about 30% of the time.

The length of the CDR3 is 11 residues. CDR1 LNHDA and CDR2 SQIVND come from the germline V gene (reference sequence). Trimming took off 5 bases at V and 8 bases at J, with 6 bases between the two ends. As concerns this clone: The target antigen is unknown.

Use of 60 Vbeta and 13 Jbeta primers characterized the PCR. Sequencing was performed with immunoSEQ multiplex PCR; in TCRdb, only in-frame clones are kept and a portion is missing. The sample has 75,000 to 85,000 clones. Sequenced: PBMCs. The J gene is TRBJ1-4, the V gene TRBV19; TRBD1 is a possible D gene (5 bases). The TCR comes from a man between 18 and 29 years old in good health and CMV-seropositive. The CDR3 coding sequence is TGTGCCAGTAGTTGGACAGAAAAACTGTTTTTT. Translation: CASSWTEKLFF.